This T cell receptor beta chain was identified in a study of control samples from healthy donors and cancer patients (dated by TCRdb to 2020 to 2021). This clone was counted only a few times. No antigen is known for it. No much larger clone is present one base from it, and per-base qualities are unavailable. The same CDR3 also results from other DNA sequences found in this sample. Cut back by 5 bases and 1 base, the V and J ends lie 8 bases apart. Via the germline V gene, CDR1 is SGHTA and CDR2 FQGNSA. From cysteine to phenylalanine, the CDR3 is 13 amino acids long. Of the read, only the CDR3 DNA is kept; its 39 bases are in frame from base 1. The protocol used for the library was the immunoSEQ multiplex PCR assay. TCRdb limited this immuneACCESS table to in-frame rearrangements with V and J called. A share of clones is missing; checked studies link under half to unresolved V genes, and the rest is unexplained. The sample table holds around 230,000 clones, of which 85% to 95% were seen once. The biggest ten clones account for less than 1.6% of the sample.

The chain is encoded by TRBV7-2 joined to TRBJ1-1; no D gene call is confident. This clonotype was sampled from a man over 45 in good health. Sequencing was carried out using blood. The bases are TGTGCCAGCAGCCCCCGACAGAACACTGAAGCTTTCTTT. Its protein product is CASSPRQNTEAFF. Beyond the CDR3, the reference TRBV7-2 and TRBJ1-1 genes provide the residues; the full variable domain reads: GAGVSQSPSNKVTEKGKDVELRCDPISGHTALYWYRQSLGQGLEFLIYFQGNSAPDKSGLPSDRFSAERTGGSVSTLTIQRTQQEDSAVYLCASSPRQNTEAFFGQGTRLTVV.